This T cell receptor beta chain was retrieved from a study of OX40 agonist ivuxolimab in advanced cancers. Study at large: An anti-OX40 (CD134) antibody with agonistic activity, ivuxolimab, was administered to patients.

With respect to this clone: Its matching antigen is unknown.

Here immunoSEQ multiplex PCR was the method, and the copy in TCRdb shows in-frame clones only, minus some. The data contain around 70,000 clones, less than 95% of them singletons. Study conclusions and caveats: In the expanded peripheral T cells, antigen specificity was never determined. Dose levels from 0.1 to 3.0 mg/kg saw CD4+ and CD8+ blood T cells expand clonally by week 6.

The V gene end was trimmed by 4 bases and the J gene end by 7 bases; junction bases not matched to a gene: 13. Germline assignment: CDR1 SGHRS and CDR2 YFSETQ. The CDR3 extends over 15 amino acids. This receptor was identified in an adult with an advanced solid tumor such as melanoma, head and neck, liver or kidney cancer. Sample: CD4+ or CD8+ T cells sorted from blood, taken in a trial of the OX40 agonist ivuxolimab. This chain connects TRBV5-1 to TRBJ1-2; 7 positions match TRBD1. As DNA, the CDR3 is TGCGCCAGCAGCCAAGAATTGACAGGGTTCTCTGGCTACACCTTC. It codes for CASSQELTGFSGYTF.